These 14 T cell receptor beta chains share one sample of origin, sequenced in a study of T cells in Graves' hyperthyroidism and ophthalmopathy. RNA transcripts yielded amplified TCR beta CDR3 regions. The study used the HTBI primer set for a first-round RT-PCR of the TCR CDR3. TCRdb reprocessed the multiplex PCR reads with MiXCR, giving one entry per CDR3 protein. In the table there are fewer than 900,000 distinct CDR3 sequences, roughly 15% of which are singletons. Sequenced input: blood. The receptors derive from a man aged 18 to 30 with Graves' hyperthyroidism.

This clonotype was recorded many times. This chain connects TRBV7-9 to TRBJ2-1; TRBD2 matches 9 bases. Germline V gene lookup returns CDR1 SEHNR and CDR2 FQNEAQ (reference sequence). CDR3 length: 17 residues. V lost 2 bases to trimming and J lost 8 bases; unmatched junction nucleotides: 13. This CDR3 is CASSLKGPSGRKDEQFF. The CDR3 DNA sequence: TGTGCCAGCAGCTTAAAGGGCCCCAGCGGGAGGAAGGATGAGCAGTTCTTC.

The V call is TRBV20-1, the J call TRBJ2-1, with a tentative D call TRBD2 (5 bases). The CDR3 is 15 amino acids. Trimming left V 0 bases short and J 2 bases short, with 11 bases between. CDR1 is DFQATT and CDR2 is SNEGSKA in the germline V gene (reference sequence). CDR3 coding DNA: TGCAGTGCTAGAGATTCGGGGAGAGCCTACAATGAGCAGTTCTTC. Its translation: CSARDSGRAYNEQFF.

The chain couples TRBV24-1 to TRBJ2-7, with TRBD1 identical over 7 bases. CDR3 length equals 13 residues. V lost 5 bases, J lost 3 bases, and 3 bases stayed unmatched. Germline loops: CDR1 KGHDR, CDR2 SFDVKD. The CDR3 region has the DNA TGTGCCACCAGTGCGACAGGGCGCTACGAGCAGTACTTC. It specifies CATSATGRYEQYF.

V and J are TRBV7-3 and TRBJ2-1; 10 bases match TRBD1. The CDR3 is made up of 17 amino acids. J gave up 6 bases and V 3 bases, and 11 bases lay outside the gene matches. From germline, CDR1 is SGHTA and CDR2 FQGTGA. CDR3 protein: CASSFTGTGQGSNEQFF. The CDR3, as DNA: TGTGCCAGCAGCTTTACCGGAACGGGACAGGGGAGCAATGAGCAGTTCTTC.

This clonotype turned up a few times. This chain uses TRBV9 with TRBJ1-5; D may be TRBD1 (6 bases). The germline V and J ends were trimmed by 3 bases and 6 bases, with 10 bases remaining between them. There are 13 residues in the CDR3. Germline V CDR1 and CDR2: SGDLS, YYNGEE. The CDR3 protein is CASSATGIQPQHF. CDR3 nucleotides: TGTGCCAGCAGCGCAACAGGGATTCAGCCCCAGCATTTT.

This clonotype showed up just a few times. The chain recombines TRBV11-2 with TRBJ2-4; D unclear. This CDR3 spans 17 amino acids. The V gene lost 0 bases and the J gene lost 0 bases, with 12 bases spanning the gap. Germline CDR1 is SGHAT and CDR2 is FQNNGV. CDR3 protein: CASSLDGWGLAKNIQYF. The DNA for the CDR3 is TGTGCCAGCAGCTTAGATGGGTGGGGTCTAGCCAAAAACATTCAGTACTTC. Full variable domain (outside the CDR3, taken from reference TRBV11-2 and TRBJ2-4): EAGVAQSPRYKIIEKRQSVAFWCNPISGHATLYWYQQILGQGPKLLIQFQNNGVVDDSQLPKDRFSAERLKGVDSTLKIQPAKLEDSAVYLCASSLDGWGLAKNIQYFGAGTRLSVL.

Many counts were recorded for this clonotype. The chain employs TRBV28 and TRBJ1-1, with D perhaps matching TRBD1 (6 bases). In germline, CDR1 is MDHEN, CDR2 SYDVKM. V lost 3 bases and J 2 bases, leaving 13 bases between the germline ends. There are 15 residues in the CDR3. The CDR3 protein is CASSLAGTSNTEAFF. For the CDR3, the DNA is TGTGCCAGCAGTTTGGCCGGGACAAGTAACACTGAAGCTTTCTTT.

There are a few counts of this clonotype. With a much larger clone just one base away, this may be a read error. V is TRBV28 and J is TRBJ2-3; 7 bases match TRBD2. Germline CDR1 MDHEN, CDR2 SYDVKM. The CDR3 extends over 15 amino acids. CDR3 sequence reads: CASTAAGRPTDTQCF. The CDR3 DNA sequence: TGTGCCAGCACAGCCGCCGGGAGGCCTACAGATACGCAGTGTTTT.

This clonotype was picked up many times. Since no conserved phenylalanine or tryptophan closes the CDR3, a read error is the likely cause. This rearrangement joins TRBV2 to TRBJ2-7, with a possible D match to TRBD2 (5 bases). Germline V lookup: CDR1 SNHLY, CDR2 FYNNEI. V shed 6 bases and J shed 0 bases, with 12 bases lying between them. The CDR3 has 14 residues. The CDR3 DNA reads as TGTGCCAGCAGGCTAGCACATACCTCCTACGAGCAGTACCTC. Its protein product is CASRLAHTSYEQYL.

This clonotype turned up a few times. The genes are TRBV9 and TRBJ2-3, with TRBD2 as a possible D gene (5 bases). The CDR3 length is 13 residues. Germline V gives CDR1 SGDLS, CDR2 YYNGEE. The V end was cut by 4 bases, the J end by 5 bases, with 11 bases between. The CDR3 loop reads CASSLRREDTQYF. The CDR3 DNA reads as TGTGCCAGCAGCCTCCGACGGGAAGATACGCAGTATTTT.

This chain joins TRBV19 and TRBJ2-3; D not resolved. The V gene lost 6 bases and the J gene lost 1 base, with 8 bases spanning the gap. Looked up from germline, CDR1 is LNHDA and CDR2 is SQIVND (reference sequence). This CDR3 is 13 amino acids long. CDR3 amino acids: CASRDGGTDTQYF. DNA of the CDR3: TGTGCCAGTAGGGACGGAGGCACAGATACGCAGTATTTT.

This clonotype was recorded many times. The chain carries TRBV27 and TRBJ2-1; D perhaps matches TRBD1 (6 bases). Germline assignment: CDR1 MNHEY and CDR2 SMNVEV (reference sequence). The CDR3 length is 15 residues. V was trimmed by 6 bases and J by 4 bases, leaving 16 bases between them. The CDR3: CASRFTGILYNEQFF. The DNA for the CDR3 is TGTGCCAGCAGATTTACAGGGATCCTTTACAATGAGCAGTTCTTC.

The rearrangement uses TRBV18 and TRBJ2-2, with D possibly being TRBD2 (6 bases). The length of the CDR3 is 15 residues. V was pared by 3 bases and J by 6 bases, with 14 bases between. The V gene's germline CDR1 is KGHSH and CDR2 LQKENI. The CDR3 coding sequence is TGTGCCAGCTCACCTTTCTCGGGAGACCCCGGGGAGCTGTTTTTT. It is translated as CASSPFSGDPGELFF.

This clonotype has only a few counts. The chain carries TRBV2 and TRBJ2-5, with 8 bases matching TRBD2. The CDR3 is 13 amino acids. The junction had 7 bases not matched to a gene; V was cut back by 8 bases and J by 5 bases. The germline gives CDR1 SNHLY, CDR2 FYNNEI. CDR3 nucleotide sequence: TGTGCCAGCTTAGCGGGAAGGGGGGAGACCCAGTACTTC. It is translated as CASLAGRGETQYF.